This T cell receptor beta chain stems from a study of T-cell reconstitution after alpha-beta-depleted transplantation in children. V lost 4 bases and J lost 3; bases outside the gene matches: 5. The germline V gene encodes CDR1 MDHEN and CDR2 SYDVKM. This CDR3 is built from 14 residues. Unique molecular identifiers featured in how the TCRbeta library was prepared. TCRdb passed the PCR reads through MiXCR, listing each CDR3 protein once. The sample holds about 980,000 distinct CDR3 sequences; 25% to 30% are singletons and the top ten take over 25%. The table lists this clonotype with a few counts. The sample in question was PBMCs, mostly from graft donor cells, obtained 360 days after TCRalphabeta/CD19-depleted stem cell transplant. This chain links TRBV28 with TRBJ2-7, with TRBD1 matching over 8 bases. The TCR comes from a boy in the first two years of life who had a stem cell transplant for SCID, so the T cells may come from the graft donor. The CDR3 nucleotides read TGTGCCAGCAGTTCGGACAGGGTGTTCTACGAGCAGTACTTC. Encoded protein: CASSSDRVFYEQYF. The full variable domain, rest sourced from reference TRBV28 and TRBJ2-7, is DVKVTQSSRYLVKRTGEKVFLECVQDMDHENMFWYRQDPGLGLRLIYFSYDVKMKEKGDIPEGYSVSREKKERFSLILESASTNQTSMYLCASSSDRVFYEQYFGPGTRLTVT.